A selection of T cell receptor beta chains follows, all from one sample in a study of cytomegalovirus exposure and HLA in healthy donors. Data came from immunoSEQ multiplex PCR; TCRdb stores just in-frame clones and leaves some out. The sample contains about 180,000 clones, around 80% of which appear only once. The sample consisted of PBMCs. Every receptor here comes from a woman aged 50 to 65 in good health and CMV-seronegative. CDR3s include the opening cysteine and the closing phenylalanine or tryptophan. The D gene is left open where the match is weak. Expanded clones get a size class; other rows say once, few or many, or leave the size out.

clone size: -; J gene: TRBJ1-5; D gene: -; V gene: TRBV30; CDR3 protein: CAWSGGNNQPQHF; CDR3 DNA: TGTGCCTGGAGTGGCGGGAATAATCAGCCCCAGCATTTT
clone size: -; J gene: TRBJ2-5; D gene: TRBD2; V gene: TRBV9; CDR3 protein: CASSVGLAVQETQYF; CDR3 DNA: TGTGCCAGCAGCGTAGGCCTAGCGGTCCAAGAGACCCAGTACTTC
clone size: -; J gene: TRBJ2-5; D gene: TRBD2; V gene: TRBV2; CDR3 protein: CASLLGGGVETQYF; CDR3 DNA: TGTGCCAGCTTACTTGGCGGGGGGGTAGAGACCCAGTACTTC
clone size: -; J gene: TRBJ1-4; D gene: TRBD1; V gene: TRBV2; CDR3 protein: CASSPGQGLGKLFF; CDR3 DNA: TGTGCCAGCAGTCCGGGACAGGGATTAGGAAAACTGTTTTTT
clone size: once; J gene: TRBJ2-4; D gene: -; V gene: TRBV6-5; CDR3 protein: CASSYSGGAKNIQYF; CDR3 DNA: TGTGCCAGCAGTTACTCGGGAGGAGCCAAAAACATTCAGTACTTC
clone size: -; J gene: TRBJ1-1; D gene: -; V gene: TRBV4-3; CDR3 protein: CASSSPGWTEAFF; CDR3 DNA: TGCGCCAGCAGCTCCCCAGGGTGGACTGAAGCTTTCTTT
clone size: -; J gene: TRBJ1-5; D gene: TRBD1; V gene: TRBV28; CDR3 protein: CASSQGQGRQPQHF; CDR3 DNA: TGTGCCAGCAGTCAAGGACAGGGAAGACAGCCCCAGCATTTT
clone size: -; J gene: TRBJ2-1; D gene: -; V gene: TRBV28; CDR3 protein: CATIEAGYNEQFF; CDR3 DNA: TGTGCCACCATCGAGGCGGGGTACAATGAGCAGTTCTTC
clone size: -; J gene: TRBJ1-1; D gene: -; V gene: TRBV28; CDR3 protein: CASSLLDSNTEAFF; CDR3 DNA: TGTGCCAGCAGTTTATTAGACAGCAACACTGAAGCTTTCTTT
clone size: -; J gene: TRBJ1-1; D gene: -; V gene: TRBV2; CDR3 protein: CASSDLNREPEAFF; CDR3 DNA: TGTGCCAGCAGTGACCTCAACAGGGAGCCTGAAGCTTTCTTT
clone size: few; J gene: TRBJ1-3; D gene: -; V gene: TRBV7-9; CDR3 protein: CASSVGFSGNTIYF; CDR3 DNA: TGTGCCAGCAGCGTCGGGTTCTCTGGAAACACCATATATTTT
clone size: -; J gene: TRBJ1-5; D gene: -; V gene: TRBV4-3; CDR3 protein: CASSLTGTDQPQHF; CDR3 DNA: TGCGCCAGCAGCCTGACAGGTACTGATCAGCCCCAGCATTTT
clone size: once; J gene: TRBJ2-1; D gene: TRBD1; V gene: TRBV5-4; CDR3 protein: CASSFFQGASTEQFF; CDR3 DNA: TGTGCCAGCAGCTTCTTTCAGGGGGCTTCTACCGAGCAGTTCTTC
clone size: -; J gene: TRBJ2-2; D gene: TRBD1; V gene: TRBV9; CDR3 protein: CASSAPRQGAIDTGELFF; CDR3 DNA: TGTGCCAGCAGCGCCCCGAGACAGGGGGCGATCGATACCGGGGAGCTGTTTTTT
clone size: -; J gene: TRBJ2-1; D gene: TRBD2; V gene: TRBV19; CDR3 protein: CASSIAGGRVNNEQFF; CDR3 DNA: TGTGCCAGTAGTATAGCAGGCGGGAGGGTTAACAATGAGCAGTTCTTC
clone size: -; J gene: TRBJ2-7; D gene: TRBD1; V gene: TRBV19; CDR3 protein: CASSIAGGPYEQYF; CDR3 DNA: TGTGCCAGTAGTATTGCAGGGGGCCCCTACGAGCAGTACTTC
clone size: -; J gene: TRBJ1-2; D gene: TRBD1; V gene: TRBV5-5; CDR3 protein: CASSLSQGNNYGYTF; CDR3 DNA: TGTGCCAGCAGCTTGTCACAGGGGAATAACTATGGCTACACCTTC
clone size: -; J gene: TRBJ1-1; D gene: -; V gene: TRBV7-6; CDR3 protein: CASSAGRNTEAFF; CDR3 DNA: TGTGCCAGCAGCGCCGGGAGGAACACTGAAGCTTTCTTT
clone size: few; J gene: TRBJ1-1; D gene: -; V gene: TRBV5-6; CDR3 protein: CASSFQNTEAFF; CDR3 DNA: TGTGCCAGCAGCTTCCAGAACACTGAAGCTTTCTTT
clone size: -; J gene: TRBJ2-7; D gene: -; V gene: TRBV27; CDR3 protein: CASSPRQSYYEQYF; CDR3 DNA: TGTGCCAGCAGTCCTCGACAGAGCTACTACGAGCAGTACTTC
clone size: -; J gene: TRBJ1-6; D gene: TRBD1; V gene: TRBV27; CDR3 protein: CASSPLDRGLYSPLHF; CDR3 DNA: TGTGCCAGCAGTCCCCTGGACAGGGGGCTATATTCACCCCTCCACTTT
clone size: -; J gene: TRBJ2-6; D gene: TRBD1; V gene: TRBV5-4; CDR3 protein: CASSHNRGSGANVLTF; CDR3 DNA: TGTGCCAGCAGCCATAACAGGGGCTCTGGGGCCAACGTCCTGACTTTC
clone size: -; J gene: TRBJ2-2; D gene: -; V gene: TRBV28; CDR3 protein: CASSLGQARGELFF; CDR3 DNA: TGTGCCAGCAGTTTGGGGCAGGCCAGGGGGGAGCTGTTTTTT
clone size: -; J gene: TRBJ2-1; D gene: TRBD1; V gene: TRBV27; CDR3 protein: CASRRDSSYNEQFF; CDR3 DNA: TGTGCCAGCAGACGGGACAGCTCCTACAATGAGCAGTTCTTC
clone size: -; J gene: TRBJ2-7; D gene: TRBD2; V gene: TRBV10-2; CDR3 protein: CASSPGLAGGSYEQYF; CDR3 DNA: TGCGCCAGCAGCCCCGGACTAGCGGGGGGATCCTACGAGCAGTACTTC
clone size: -; J gene: TRBJ1-5; D gene: -; V gene: TRBV6-6; CDR3 protein: CASTSGQNSNQPQHF; CDR3 DNA: TGTGCCAGCACTTCAGGACAGAATAGCAATCAGCCCCAGCATTTT
clone size: -; J gene: TRBJ1-1; D gene: TRBD1; V gene: TRBV12-5; CDR3 protein: CASYLSSGGFHTEAFF; CDR3 DNA: TGTGCTAGTTATTTAAGTTCAGGGGGCTTTCACACTGAAGCTTTCTTT
clone size: -; J gene: TRBJ2-7; D gene: -; V gene: TRBV27; CDR3 protein: CASSWAGRTYEQYF; CDR3 DNA: TGTGCCAGCAGTTGGGCAGGGAGGACCTACGAGCAGTACTTC
clone size: -; J gene: TRBJ2-5; D gene: -; V gene: TRBV11-3; CDR3 protein: CASSLGAVLQETQYF; CDR3 DNA: TGTGCCAGCTCCTTGGGAGCGGTCCTTCAAGAGACCCAGTACTTC
clone size: -; J gene: TRBJ2-7; D gene: TRBD1; V gene: TRBV4-2; CDR3 protein: CASSQRTGGVEQYF; CDR3 DNA: TGTGCCAGCAGCCAAAGGACAGGGGGCGTCGAGCAGTACTTC
clone size: few; J gene: TRBJ1-2; D gene: -; V gene: TRBV5-4; CDR3 protein: CASRGQAYGYTF; CDR3 DNA: TGTGCCAGCCGAGGACAAGCCTATGGCTACACCTTC
clone size: -; J gene: TRBJ2-6; D gene: -; V gene: TRBV9; CDR3 protein: CASSVASTASGANVLTF; CDR3 DNA: TGTGCCAGCAGCGTAGCCTCGACAGCCTCTGGGGCCAACGTCCTGACTTTC
clone size: -; J gene: TRBJ1-4; D gene: -; V gene: TRBV6-5; CDR3 protein: CASSYTPTGEKLFF; CDR3 DNA: TGTGCCAGCAGTTACACTCCAACGGGGGAAAAACTGTTTTTT
clone size: -; J gene: TRBJ1-4; D gene: -; V gene: TRBV4-1; CDR3 protein: CASSQGRAGSLGEKLFF; CDR3 DNA: TGCGCCAGCAGCCAAGGACGCGCCGGGTCCCTCGGGGAAAAACTGTTTTTT
clone size: -; J gene: TRBJ2-5; D gene: TRBD2; V gene: TRBV7-9; CDR3 protein: CASSSGTRSGEQYF; CDR3 DNA: TGTGCCAGCAGCTCCGGGACTAGATCTGGGGAGCAGTACTTC
clone size: -; J gene: TRBJ2-2; D gene: -; V gene: TRBV6-1; CDR3 protein: CASTARGTGELFF; CDR3 DNA: TGTGCCAGCACGGCGCGAGGGACCGGGGAGCTGTTTTTT
clone size: -; J gene: TRBJ2-5; D gene: -; V gene: TRBV10-3; CDR3 protein: CAISGDNLQETQYF; CDR3 DNA: TGTGCCATCAGTGGGGACAACCTCCAAGAGACCCAGTACTTC
clone size: -; J gene: TRBJ1-1; D gene: TRBD1; V gene: TRBV5-6; CDR3 protein: CASSRGGGTEAFF; CDR3 DNA: TGTGCCAGCAGCCGAGGGGGCGGCACTGAAGCTTTCTTT
clone size: -; J gene: TRBJ2-2; D gene: TRBD2; V gene: TRBV5-1; CDR3 protein: CASSPPGLAGGHKPGELFF; CDR3 DNA: TGCGCCAGCAGCCCGCCGGGACTAGCGGGAGGTCACAAGCCCGGGGAGCTGTTTTTT
clone size: -; J gene: TRBJ1-5; D gene: TRBD1; V gene: TRBV19; CDR3 protein: CASSQGGILGSQHF; CDR3 DNA: TGTGCCAGTAGTCAGGGGGGAATCTTGGGGTCCCAGCATTTT
clone size: few; J gene: TRBJ2-4; D gene: -; V gene: TRBV7-8; CDR3 protein: CASSLDPGKVKNIQYF; CDR3 DNA: TGTGCCAGCAGCTTAGATCCAGGGAAGGTCAAAAACATTCAGTACTTC
clone size: -; J gene: TRBJ2-3; D gene: -; V gene: TRBV7-2; CDR3 protein: CASSLGGQGDTQYF; CDR3 DNA: TGTGCCAGCAGCTTAGGGGGGCAGGGAGATACGCAGTATTTT